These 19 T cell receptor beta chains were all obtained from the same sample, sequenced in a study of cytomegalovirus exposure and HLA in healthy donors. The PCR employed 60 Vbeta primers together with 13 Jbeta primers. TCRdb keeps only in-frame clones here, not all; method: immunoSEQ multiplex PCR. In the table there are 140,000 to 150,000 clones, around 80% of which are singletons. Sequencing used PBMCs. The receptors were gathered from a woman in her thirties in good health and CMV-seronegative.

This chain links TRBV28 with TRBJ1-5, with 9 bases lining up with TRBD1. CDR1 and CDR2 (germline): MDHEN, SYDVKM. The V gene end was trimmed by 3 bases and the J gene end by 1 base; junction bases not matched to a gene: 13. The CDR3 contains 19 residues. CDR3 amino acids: CASSFWYFSTGGSNQPQHF. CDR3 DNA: TGTGCCAGCAGTTTCTGGTACTTTTCCACAGGGGGCAGCAATCAGCCCCAGCATTTT.

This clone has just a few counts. The CDR3 sequence: CASSQRRLWSRDSHMNTEAFF. CDR3 DNA: TGCGCCAGCAGCCAAAGGAGGCTTTGGTCCCGGGACAGTCACATGAACACTGAAGCTTTCTTT. This sequence joins TRBV4-1 and TRBJ1-1; 7 positions match TRBD1. Trimming removed 2 bases from V and 0 bases from J; junction bases left unmatched: 21. The CDR3 consists of 21 residues. The germline V gene has CDR1 MGHRA and CDR2 YSYEKL.

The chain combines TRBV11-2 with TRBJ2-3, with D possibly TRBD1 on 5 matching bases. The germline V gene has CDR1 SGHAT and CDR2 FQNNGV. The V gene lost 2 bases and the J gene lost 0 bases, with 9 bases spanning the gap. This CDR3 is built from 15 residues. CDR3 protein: CASSLLGASTDTQYF. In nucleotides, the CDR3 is TGTGCCAGCAGCTTATTAGGGGCTAGCACAGATACGCAGTATTTT. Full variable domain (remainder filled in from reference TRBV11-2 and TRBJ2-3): EAGVAQSPRYKIIEKRQSVAFWCNPISGHATLYWYQQILGQGPKLLIQFQNNGVVDDSQLPKDRFSAERLKGVDSTLKIQPAKLEDSAVYLCASSLLGASTDTQYFGPGTRLTVL.

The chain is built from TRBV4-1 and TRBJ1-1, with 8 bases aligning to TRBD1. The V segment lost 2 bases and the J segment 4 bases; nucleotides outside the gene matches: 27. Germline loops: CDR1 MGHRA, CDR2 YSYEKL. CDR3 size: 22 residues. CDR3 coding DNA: TGCGCCAGCAGCCAAAGAGGGGGAGACAGGGGTGTAGTTCGGGGGAGCTCCACTGAAGCTTTCTTT. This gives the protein CASSQRGGDRGVVRGSSTEAFF.

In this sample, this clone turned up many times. CDR3 sequence: CASSFGKSASGWQFF. The CDR3 DNA sequence: TGTGCCAGCAGCTTCGGTAAGAGCGCTTCCGGCTGGCAGTTCTTC. This chain links TRBV13 with TRBJ2-1; no definite D call. Between the trimmed V and J ends, which lost 3 bases and 12 bases, there was a span of 21 bases. CDR3 length equals 15 residues. Germline-derived CDR1 and CDR2 are PRHDT and FYEKMQ (reference sequence).

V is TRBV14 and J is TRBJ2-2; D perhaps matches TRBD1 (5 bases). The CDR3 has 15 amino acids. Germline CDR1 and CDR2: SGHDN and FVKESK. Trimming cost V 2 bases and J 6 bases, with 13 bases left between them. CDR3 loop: CASSQYQGIAGELFF. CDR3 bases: TGTGCCAGCAGCCAATACCAGGGTATCGCCGGGGAGCTGTTTTTT.

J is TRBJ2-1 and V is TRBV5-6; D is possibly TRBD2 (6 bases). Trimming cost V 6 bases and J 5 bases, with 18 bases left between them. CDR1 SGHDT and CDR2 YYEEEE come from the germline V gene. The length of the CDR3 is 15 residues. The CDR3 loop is CASIPGGGFDNEQFF. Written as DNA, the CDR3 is TGTGCCAGCATCCCCGGGGGTGGATTCGACAATGAGCAGTTCTTC. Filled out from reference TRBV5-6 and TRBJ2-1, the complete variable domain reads DAGVTQSPTHLIKTRGQQVTLRCSPKSGHDTVSWYQQALGQGPQFIFQYYEEEERQRGNFPDRFSGHQFPNYSSELNVNALLLGDSALYLCASIPGGGFDNEQFFGPGTRLTVL.

CDR3 in amino acids: CASSNLPGQGSYEQYF. CDR3 in DNA: TGTGCCAGTAGTAACCTACCGGGACAGGGATCCTACGAGCAGTACTTC. V gene TRBV19 combines with J gene TRBJ2-7, with TRBD1 identical over 9 bases. CDR1 LNHDA and CDR2 SQIVND come from the germline V gene (reference sequence). This CDR3 is built from 16 residues. The V gene end was trimmed by 4 bases and the J gene end by 1 base; junction bases not matched to a gene: 8. The variable domain in full, with the rest retrieved from reference TRBV19 and TRBJ2-7, is DGGITQSPKYLFRKEGQNVTLSCEQNLNHDAMYWYRQDPGQGLRLIYYSQIVNDFQKGDIAEGYSVSREKKESFPLTVTSAQKNPTAFYLCASSNLPGQGSYEQYFGPGTRLTVT.

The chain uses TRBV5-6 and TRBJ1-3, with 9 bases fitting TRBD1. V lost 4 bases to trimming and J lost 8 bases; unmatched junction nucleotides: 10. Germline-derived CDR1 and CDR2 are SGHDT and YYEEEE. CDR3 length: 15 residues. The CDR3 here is CASSDRDRVVHTIYF. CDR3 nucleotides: TGTGCCAGCAGCGACCGGGACAGGGTTGTGCACACCATATATTTT. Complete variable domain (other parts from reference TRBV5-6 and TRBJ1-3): DAGVTQSPTHLIKTRGQQVTLRCSPKSGHDTVSWYQQALGQGPQFIFQYYEEEERQRGNFPDRFSGHQFPNYSSELNVNALLLGDSALYLCASSDRDRVVHTIYFGEGSWLTVV.

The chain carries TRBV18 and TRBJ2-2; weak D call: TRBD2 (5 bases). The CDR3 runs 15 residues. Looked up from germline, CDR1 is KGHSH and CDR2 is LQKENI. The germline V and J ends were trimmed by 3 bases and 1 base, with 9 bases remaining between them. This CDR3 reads CASSPLLVNTGELFF. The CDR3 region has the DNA TGTGCCAGCTCACCGTTACTAGTGAACACCGGGGAGCTGTTTTTT.

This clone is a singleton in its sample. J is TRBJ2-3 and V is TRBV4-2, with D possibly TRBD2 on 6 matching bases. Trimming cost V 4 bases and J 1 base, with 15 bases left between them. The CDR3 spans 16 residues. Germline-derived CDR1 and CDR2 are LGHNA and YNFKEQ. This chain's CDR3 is CASSPGGAGGTDTQYF. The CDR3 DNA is TGTGCCAGCAGCCCGGGCGGGGCGGGTGGCACAGATACGCAGTATTTT.

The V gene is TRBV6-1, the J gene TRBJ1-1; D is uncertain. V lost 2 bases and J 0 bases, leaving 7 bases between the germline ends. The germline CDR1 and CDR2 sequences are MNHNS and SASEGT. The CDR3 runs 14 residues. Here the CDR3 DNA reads TGTGCCAGCAGTGAAACGGGAGTGAACACTGAAGCTTTCTTT. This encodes CASSETGVNTEAFF.

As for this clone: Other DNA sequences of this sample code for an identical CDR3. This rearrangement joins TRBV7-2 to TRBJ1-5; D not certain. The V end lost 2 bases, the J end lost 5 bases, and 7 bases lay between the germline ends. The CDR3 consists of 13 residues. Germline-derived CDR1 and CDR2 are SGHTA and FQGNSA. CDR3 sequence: CASSLFTDQPQHF. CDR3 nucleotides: TGTGCCAGCAGCTTATTCACAGATCAGCCCCAGCATTTT.

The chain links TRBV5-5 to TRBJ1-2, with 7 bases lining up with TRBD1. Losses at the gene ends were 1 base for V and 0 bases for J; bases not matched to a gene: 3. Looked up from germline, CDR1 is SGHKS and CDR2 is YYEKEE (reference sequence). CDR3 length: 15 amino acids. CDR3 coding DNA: TGTGCCAGCAGCTTGTCAGGGACAGCTAACTATGGCTACACCTTC. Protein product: CASSLSGTANYGYTF.

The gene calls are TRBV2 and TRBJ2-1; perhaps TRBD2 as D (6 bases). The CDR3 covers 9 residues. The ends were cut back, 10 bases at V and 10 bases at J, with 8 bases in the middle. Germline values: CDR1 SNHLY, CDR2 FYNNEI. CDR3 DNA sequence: TGTGCCACTGGGGGGGAGCAGTTCTTC. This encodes CATGGEQFF.

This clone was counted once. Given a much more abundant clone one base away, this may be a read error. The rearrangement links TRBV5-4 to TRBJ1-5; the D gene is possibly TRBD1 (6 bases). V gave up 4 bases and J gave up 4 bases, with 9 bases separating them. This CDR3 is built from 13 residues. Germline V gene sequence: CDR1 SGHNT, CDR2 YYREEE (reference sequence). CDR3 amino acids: CASSPGQNQPQHF. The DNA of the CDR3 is TGTGCCAGCAGCCCCGGACAGAATCAGCCCCAGCATTTT.

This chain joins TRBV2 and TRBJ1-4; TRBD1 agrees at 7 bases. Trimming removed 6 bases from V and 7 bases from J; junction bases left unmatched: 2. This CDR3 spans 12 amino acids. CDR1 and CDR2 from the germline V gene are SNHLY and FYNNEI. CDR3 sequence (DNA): TGTGCCAGCAGAGACAGGGTTGAAAAACTGTTTTTT. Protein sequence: CASRDRVEKLFF.

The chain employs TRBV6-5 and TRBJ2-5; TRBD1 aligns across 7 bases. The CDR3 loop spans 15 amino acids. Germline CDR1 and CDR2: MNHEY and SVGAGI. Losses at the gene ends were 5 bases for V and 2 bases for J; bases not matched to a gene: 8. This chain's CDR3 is CASSPRDSLQETQYF. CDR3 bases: TGTGCCAGCAGTCCCCGGGACAGCCTACAAGAGACCCAGTACTTC.

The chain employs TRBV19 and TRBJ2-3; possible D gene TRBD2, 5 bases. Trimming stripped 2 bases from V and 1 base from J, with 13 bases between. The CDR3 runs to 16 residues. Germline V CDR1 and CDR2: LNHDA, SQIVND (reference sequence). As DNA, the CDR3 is TGTGCCAGTAGTATAATGGCGGGTGGAGGCACAGATACGCAGTATTTT. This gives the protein CASSIMAGGGTDTQYF.